Listed below are T cell receptor beta chains from one sample, sequenced in a study of response to subunit inactivated influenza vaccine. TCRdb re-called the RT-PCR reads with MiXCR, one entry per CDR3 protein. The data contain roughly 500,000 distinct CDR3 sequences, more than 15% of them seen just once; the ten biggest clones take up less than 4%. The sample consisted of CD4+ T cells sorted from PBMCs, taken about 24 months after vaccination. The source of these receptors is a man aged 50-75 years who received an inactivated influenza vaccine. Each CDR3 is given with its conserved first and last residue. The order of the fields is CDR3 protein, CDR3 length, V gene, J gene.

CDR3: CASSTGRNNEQFF; length: 13; V: TRBV7-9; J: TRBJ2-1
CDR3: CASSSLGLAGFDEQFF; length: 16; V: TRBV27; J: TRBJ2-1
CDR3: CASKAGSNQPQHF; length: 13; V: TRBV6-1; J: TRBJ1-5
CDR3: CSASRQGGIQYF; length: 12; V: TRBV20-1; J: TRBJ2-4
CDR3: CASSSRDRESDTQYF; length: 15; V: TRBV9; J: TRBJ2-3
CDR3: CSARDRLAGYTDTQYF; length: 16; V: TRBV20-1; J: TRBJ2-3
CDR3: CASSWTGGAGNGYTF; length: 15; V: TRBV5-1; J: TRBJ1-2
CDR3: CASRPAGWYEKLFF; length: 14; V: TRBV12-3/TRBV12-4; J: TRBJ1-4
CDR3: CATSDPSGGGSYNEQFF; length: 17; V: TRBV24-1; J: TRBJ2-1
CDR3: CASRGTSLPEQYF; length: 13; V: TRBV10-2; J: TRBJ2-7
CDR3: CASSYARTSGRAYEQYF; length: 17; V: TRBV6-2/TRBV6-3; J: TRBJ2-7
CDR3: CASSPVGPSGGYTF; length: 14; V: TRBV7-9; J: TRBJ1-2
CDR3: CASSQGGTDNTEAFF; length: 15; V: TRBV4-2; J: TRBJ1-1
CDR3: CATSDPLGSGNTGELFF; length: 17; V: TRBV24-1; J: TRBJ2-2
CDR3: CASSEGSTYEQYF; length: 13; V: TRBV6-1; J: TRBJ2-7
CDR3: CSVVGLAGGPDNEQFF; length: 16; V: TRBV29-1; J: TRBJ2-1
CDR3: CASSLSMIYRTSGRGETQYF; length: 20; V: TRBV27; J: TRBJ2-5
CDR3: CSASPSGGPGTQYF; length: 14; V: TRBV20-1; J: TRBJ2-5
CDR3: CASSPWGGSTQETQYF; length: 16; V: TRBV5-5; J: TRBJ2-5
CDR3: CASSVSGTSRSNNEQFF; length: 17; V: TRBV7-3; J: TRBJ2-1